This T cell receptor delta chain stems from a study of γδ T cells in repeated Plasmodium falciparum infection. Study in general: Each infection was followed by sampling at 21 days, plus baseline and some pre-infection draws. Malian samples came from no-transmission periods or across acute febrile malaria episodes.

Germline V gene data show CDR1 as TSWWSYY and CDR2 as QGS. The CDR3 consists of 19 residues. Between the trimmed V and J ends, which lost 4 bases and 3 bases, there was a span of 27 bases. TCRdb ran CATT on the multiplex PCR reads. The data contain 75,000 to 95,000 delta-chain clones, more than 0.85% of them singletons. Gammadelta T cells were flow-sorted from PBMC into Vgamma9/Vdelta2+ and Vdelta2-negative populations for bulk analysis. This clone was picked up a small number of times. Its target is unknown. A far larger clone is one base from this, pointing to a likely read error. Other DNA sequences in the sample encode the same CDR3. Study-level points and caveats: Repeated controlled infections reportedly drove waves of new clonotype selection in Vdelta2-negative, mostly Vdelta1+, gammadelta repertoires. Vdelta2-negative gammadelta repertoires appeared less diverse and less shared in Malian than Australian children.

The chain employs TRDV1 and TRDJ1; no reliable D call. Here the J gene came from matching the DNA to germline, since TCRdb omits it. This clonotype originated in a pool of human donors (malaria-infected and uninfected, not separated). Material for sequencing was gamma-delta T cells from blood. This chain's CDR3 is CALGAPPPPGPSYADKLIF. Here the CDR3 DNA reads TGTGCTCTTGGGGCCCCCCCTCCTCCCGGTCCCTCGTACGCCGATAAACTCATCTTT.